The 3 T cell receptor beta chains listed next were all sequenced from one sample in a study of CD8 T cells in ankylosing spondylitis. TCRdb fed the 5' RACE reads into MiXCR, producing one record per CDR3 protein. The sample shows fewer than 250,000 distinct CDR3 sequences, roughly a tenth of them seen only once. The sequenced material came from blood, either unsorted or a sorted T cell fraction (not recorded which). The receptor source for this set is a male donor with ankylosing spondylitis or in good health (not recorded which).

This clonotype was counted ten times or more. Here the CDR3 DNA reads TGTGCCAGCAGCTTTTCCGGCACAGATACGCAGTATTTT. Translated: CASSFSGTDTQYF. The chain links TRBV7-2 to TRBJ2-3; D is unresolved. CDR3 length: 13 amino acids. Deletions cut 3 bases from V and 1 base from J, with 5 bases between. From germline, CDR1 is SGHTA and CDR2 FQGNSA.

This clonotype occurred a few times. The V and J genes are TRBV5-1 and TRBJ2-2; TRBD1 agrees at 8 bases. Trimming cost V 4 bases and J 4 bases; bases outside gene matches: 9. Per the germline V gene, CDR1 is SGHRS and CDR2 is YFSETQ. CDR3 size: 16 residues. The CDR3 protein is CASSPYGTGGTGELFF. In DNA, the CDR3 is TGCGCCAGCAGCCCTTATGGGACAGGAGGCACCGGGGAGCTGTTTTTT.

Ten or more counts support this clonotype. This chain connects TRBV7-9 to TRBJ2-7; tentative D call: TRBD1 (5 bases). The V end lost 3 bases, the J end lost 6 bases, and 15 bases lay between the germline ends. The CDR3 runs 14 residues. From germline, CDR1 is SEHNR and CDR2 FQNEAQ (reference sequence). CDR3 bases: TGTGCCAGCAGCTTCTCAGGGTCCAGCAGCGAGCAGTACTTC. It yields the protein CASSFSGSSSEQYF.